The 13 T cell receptor beta chains below come from one sample, sequenced in a study of OX40 agonist ivuxolimab in advanced cancers. Clones were sequenced by immunoSEQ multiplex PCR, and TCRdb holds only the in-frame ones, with some missing. The sample has around 74,000 clones; approximately 85% are singletons. Here the sequenced sample was CD4+ or CD8+ T cells sorted from blood, taken in a trial of the OX40 agonist ivuxolimab. These TCRs come from an adult with an advanced solid tumor such as melanoma, head and neck, liver or kidney cancer.

This rearrangement joins TRBV2 to TRBJ2-7; 9 bases fit TRBD1. Germline V gene lookup returns CDR1 SNHLY and CDR2 FYNNEI. The J segment lost 3 bases and the V segment lost 7 bases, leaving 10 bases of the junction unmatched. The CDR3 has 15 amino acids. The CDR3 bases are TGTGCCAGCACCGAGGGGACAGGGCTTCGCTACGAGCAGTACTTC. The encoded protein is CASTEGTGLRYEQYF.

The V call is TRBV11-2, the J call TRBJ2-1; tentatively, D is TRBD1 or TRBD2 (5 bases each). Germline lookup yields CDR1 SGHAT and CDR2 FQNNGV. The CDR3 loop spans 17 amino acids. The V gene lost 5 bases and the J gene lost 8 bases, with 25 bases spanning the gap. In DNA form, the CDR3 reads TGTGCCAGCAGCCTCCGGGGTACTAGTCGGGACGGCTATGAGCAGTTCTTC. The encoded protein is CASSLRGTSRDGYEQFF.

The V and J genes are TRBV6-5 and TRBJ2-7; D may correspond to TRBD1 or TRBD2 (5 bases each). Germline V gene sequence: CDR1 MNHEY, CDR2 SVGAGI. There are 12 residues in the CDR3. The V gene lost 5 bases and the J gene lost 6 bases, with 11 bases spanning the gap. For the CDR3, the DNA is TGTGCCAGCAGTGAGGGGACCATCGAGCAGTACTTC. This gives the protein CASSEGTIEQYF.

The CDR3 is CASSVAGQLGKETQYF. As DNA, the CDR3 is TGTGCCAGCAGCGTAGCAGGGCAGTTAGGGAAAGAGACCCAGTACTTC. V and J are TRBV9 and TRBJ2-5, with D perhaps matching TRBD1 (5 bases). CDR1 and CDR2 from the germline V gene are SGDLS and YYNGEE. Deletions cut 0 bases from V and 3 bases from J, with 15 bases between. The CDR3 has 16 residues.

This chain connects TRBV7-6 to TRBJ1-2, with 11 nucleotides matching TRBD1. This CDR3 has 14 amino acids. CDR1 and CDR2 from the germline V gene are SGHVS and FNYEAQ. V shed 5 bases and J 3 bases; nucleotides not matched to a gene: 2. The CDR3 here is CASSQGQGDYGYTF. The CDR3, as DNA: TGTGCCAGCAGCCAGGGACAGGGGGACTATGGCTACACCTTC. The complete variable domain, with remaining parts taken from reference TRBV7-6 and TRBJ1-2, reads GAGVSQSPRYKVTKRGQDVALRCDPISGHVSLYWYRQALGQGPEFLTYFNYEAQQDKSGLPNDRFSAERPEGSISTLTIQRTEQRDSAMYRCASSQGQGDYGYTFGSGTRLTVV.

The chain couples TRBV27 to TRBJ2-7, with 7 bases identical to TRBD1. The V gene end was trimmed by 5 bases and the J gene end by 4 bases; junction bases not matched to a gene: 11. The CDR3 consists of 15 residues. Germline assignment: CDR1 MNHEY and CDR2 SMNVEV (reference sequence). The CDR3 sequence: CASSNRGGGVYEQYF. The DNA of the CDR3 is TGTGCCAGCAGTAACAGGGGCGGTGGGGTGTACGAGCAGTACTTC.

J is TRBJ2-1 and V is TRBV6-6, with 8 bases matching TRBD1. This CDR3 has 15 residues. From germline, CDR1 is MNHNY and CDR2 SVGAGI (reference sequence). The V and J ends lost 5 bases and 6 bases, in that order; junction bases with no gene match: 9. The CDR3 coding sequence is TGTGCCAGCAGTCTGACAGGGGTTGGGAGCAATGAGCAGTTCTTC. Amino acids: CASSLTGVGSNEQFF.

The chain links TRBV2 to TRBJ2-7; D is possibly TRBD2 (6 bases). V was cut by 2 bases and J by 2 bases, with 13 bases left in between. Germline V gives CDR1 SNHLY, CDR2 FYNNEI. The CDR3 totals 15 residues. The CDR3: CASSEWSGEAYEQYF. CDR3 coding DNA: TGTGCCAGCAGTGAATGGTCGGGGGAGGCCTACGAGCAGTACTTC.

This chain connects TRBV29-1 to TRBJ2-2, with D perhaps TRBD2 (6 bases). Trimming cost V 0 bases and J 6 bases, with 11 bases left between them. This CDR3 spans 14 amino acids. The germline V gene encodes CDR1 SQVTM and CDR2 ANQGSEA. CDR3 loop: CSVEDRGEAGELFF. DNA of the CDR3: TGCAGCGTTGAAGATCGCGGGGAGGCCGGGGAGCTGTTTTTT.

This clone was observed a handful of times. This sequence joins TRBV11-3 and TRBJ2-3; D perhaps matches TRBD2 (6 bases). Trimming removed 5 bases at V and 2 bases at J, with 17 bases between. This CDR3 is built from 16 residues. Germline values: CDR1 SGHNT, CDR2 YENEEA. CDR3 nucleotide sequence: TGTGCCAGCAGCAAAGGTCGGGGCGGGAACACAGATACGCAGTATTTT. Translating gives CASSKGRGGNTDTQYF.

V and J are TRBV6-6 and TRBJ1-4; D is unclear. The ends were cut back, 3 bases at V and 5 bases at J, with 13 bases in the middle. This CDR3 is 15 amino acids long. Per germline, CDR1 MNHNY and CDR2 SVGAGI (reference sequence). The CDR3 DNA reads TGTGCCAGCAGTTATCCCGAGGTTGGAAATGAAAAACTGTTTTTT. Translated, it gives CASSYPEVGNEKLFF.

The chain is built from TRBV7-9 and TRBJ2-3; no reliable D call. V shed 5 bases and J shed 6 bases, with 6 bases lying between them. Per germline, CDR1 SEHNR and CDR2 FQNEAQ (reference sequence). The CDR3 length is 11 residues. DNA of the CDR3: TGTGCCAGCAGCCCTAAGGATACGCAGTATTTT. Encoded protein: CASSPKDTQYF.

This chain links TRBV6-4 with TRBJ2-1; TRBD2 agrees at 7 bases. This CDR3 has 15 residues. The germline CDR1 and CDR2 sequences are MRHNA and SNTAGT. V lost 3 bases to trimming and J lost 9 bases; unmatched junction nucleotides: 11. CDR3 sequence: CASSEVSSGHGEQFF. The CDR3 DNA follows: TGTGCCAGCAGTGAGGTTTCTAGCGGTCACGGTGAGCAGTTCTTC.